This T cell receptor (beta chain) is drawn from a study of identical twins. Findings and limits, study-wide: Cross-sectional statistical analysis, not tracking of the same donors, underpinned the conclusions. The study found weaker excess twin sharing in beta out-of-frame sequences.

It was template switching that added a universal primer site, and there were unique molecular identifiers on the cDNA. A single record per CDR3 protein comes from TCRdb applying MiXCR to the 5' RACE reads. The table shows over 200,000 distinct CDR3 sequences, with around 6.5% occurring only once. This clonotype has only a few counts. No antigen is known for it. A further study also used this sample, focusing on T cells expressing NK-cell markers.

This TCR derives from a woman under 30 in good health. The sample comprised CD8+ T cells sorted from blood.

CDR3 amino acids: CASFRIGDTEAFF. In DNA form, the CDR3 reads TGTGCCAGCTTTCGGATTGGGGACACTGAAGCTTTCTTT. The chain carries TRBV27 and TRBJ1-1; D gene uncertain. The germline CDR1 and CDR2 sequences are MNHEY and SMNVEV (reference sequence). The CDR3 is 13 residues long. V was cut by 8 bases and J by 3 bases, with 13 bases left in between.